The next 31 T cell receptor beta chains were all read from a single sample in a study of breast tumors, draining lymph nodes, adjacent tissues. The lymph nodes were axillary draining lymph nodes from breast cancer patients. One entry per CDR3 protein, called by TCRdb with MiXCR from the multiplex PCR reads. The table shows roughly 130,000 distinct CDR3 sequences, with 30% to 35% occurring only once. The sequenced sample was axillary lymph node tissue. These receptors all stem from a female donor with breast cancer. Some clones in this sample may be carry-over from other donors' samples.

This clonotype was recorded at least ten times. Possible read error: a much larger clone is one base away. This chain joins TRBV10-3 and TRBJ2-7, with D maybe TRBD1 (5 bases). The CDR3 consists of 12 residues. Per the germline V gene, CDR1 is ENHRY and CDR2 is SYGVKD. The CDR3 is CAISGTNYERYF. The DNA of the CDR3 is TGTGCCATCAGTGGGACAAACTACGAGCGGTACTTC.

This clonotype came up many times. The rearrangement links TRBV6-5 to TRBJ1-2; D unresolved. Germline loops: CDR1 MNHEY, CDR2 SVGAGI. The CDR3 extends over 12 amino acids. V lost 6 bases, J lost 2 bases, and 7 bases lay in between. CDR3 amino acids: CASRADNYGYTF. The CDR3 DNA is TGTGCCAGCAGGGCAGACAACTATGGCTACACCTTC.

A remark on this clonotype: This sequence may be a read error, since a much larger clone differs from it by one base. This chain links TRBV18 with TRBJ2-2; D call uncertain. CDR1 KGHSH and CDR2 LQKENI come from the germline V gene. The CDR3 spans 14 residues. The CDR3 DNA follows: TGTGCCAGCTCACCTTCCGAACGTACCGTGGAGCTGTTTTTT. It yields the protein CASSPSERTVELFF.

This clonotype has only a few counts. This sequence may be a read error, since a much larger clone differs from it by one base. J is TRBJ2-1 and V is TRBV20-1, with a possible D match to TRBD2 (5 bases). Germline V gene data show CDR1 as DFQATT and CDR2 as SNEGSKA (reference sequence). V shed 0 bases and J shed 6 bases, with 15 bases lying between them. The CDR3 totals 15 residues. The chain's CDR3 is CSARDAPSLSNEQFF. CDR3 bases: TGCAGTGCTAGAGATGCCCCTAGCCTTTCCAATGAGCAGTTCTTC.

V is TRBV2 and J is TRBJ1-1; tentatively, D is TRBD1 (5 bases). This CDR3 comprises 13 residues. The ends were cut back, 6 bases at V and 7 bases at J, with 15 bases in the middle. The germline gives CDR1 SNHLY, CDR2 FYNNEI. The CDR3 nucleotides are TGTGCCAGCAGAGCCACCAGGGAGGGTGAAGCTTTCTTT. Its translation is CASRATREGEAFF.

This clonotype appeared many times. V usage is TRBV27 and J usage is TRBJ1-6; the D gene is possibly TRBD1 (5 bases). Germline V CDR1 and CDR2: MNHEY, SMNVEV (reference sequence). Trimming left V 3 bases short and J 1 base short, with 13 bases between. The CDR3 is 17 amino acids. The CDR3 nucleotides read TGTGCCAGCAGTTTCCAGGGTGGCGGGTCCTATAATTCACCCCTCCACTTT. Translation: CASSFQGGGSYNSPLHF.

This clonotype was seen at least ten times. The V gene is TRBV18, the J gene TRBJ1-2; 9 bases map to TRBD1. CDR3 length: 15 residues. Germline-derived CDR1 and CDR2 are KGHSH and LQKENI. Germline trimming cut 1 base from V and 3 bases from J; bases unmatched to any gene: 3. CDR3 coding DNA: TGTGCCAGCTCACCACGGACAGGGGAGGACTATGGCTACACCTTC. Encoded protein: CASSPRTGEDYGYTF. The full variable domain, completed using reference TRBV18 and TRBJ1-2, is NAGVMQNPRHLVRRRGQEARLRCSPMKGHSHVYWYRQLPEEGLKFMVYLQKENIIDESGMPKERFSAEFPKEGPSILRIQQVVRGDSAAYFCASSPRTGEDYGYTFGSGTRLTVV.

This clonotype was observed many times. This chain uses TRBV7-9 with TRBJ2-4; D gene unclear. This CDR3 has 14 residues. The V gene's germline CDR1 is SEHNR and CDR2 FQNEAQ (reference sequence). V was clipped by 0 bases and J by 9 bases, with 12 bases between them. The CDR3 nucleotides read TGTGCCAGCAGCTTAGCAGGGTTGGTTAGCATTCAGTACTTC. This gives the protein CASSLAGLVSIQYF.

At least ten counts were recorded for this clonotype. The chain carries TRBV2 and TRBJ2-7; D remains ambiguous. Trimming took off 6 bases at V and 2 bases at J, with 11 bases between the two ends. The length of the CDR3 is 13 residues. Germline CDR1 reads SNHLY; CDR2 reads FYNNEI. The CDR3, as DNA: TGTGCCAGCAGCTCGACCGCTGCCTACGAGCAGTACTTC. Translating it yields CASSSTAAYEQYF. Full variable domain (missing parts from reference TRBV2 and TRBJ2-7): EPEVTQTPSHQVTQMGQEVILRCVPISNHLYFYWYRQILGQKVEFLVSFYNNEISEKSEIFDDQFSVERPDGSNFTLKIRSTKLEDSAMYFCASSSTAAYEQYFGPGTRLTVT.

Comments on this clonotype: Because it lacks the conserved phenylalanine or tryptophan at the end, this CDR3 is likely a read error. The chain recombines TRBV5-1 with TRBJ1-4; maybe TRBD1 (5 bases). The CDR3 totals 16 residues. Trimming stripped 2 bases from V and 4 bases from J, with 15 bases between. Germline CDR1 and CDR2: SGHRS and YFSETQ. The CDR3 bases are TGCGCCAGCAGCTTACAACCAGACGGGGGTAATGAAAAACTGTTTCTT. Encoded protein: CASSLQPDGGNEKLFL.

This clonotype has ten or more counts. This CDR3 reads CANGGLAGGTDTQYF. DNA for the CDR3: TGTGCCAACGGTGGACTAGCGGGGGGTACAGATACGCAGTATTTT. The chain recombines TRBV15 with TRBJ2-3; 14 bases are shared with TRBD2. The CDR3 extends over 15 amino acids. CDR1 is LNHNV and CDR2 is YYDKDF in the germline V gene (reference sequence). The J segment lost 3 bases and the V segment lost 10 bases, leaving 6 bases of the junction unmatched.

The rearrangement links TRBV9 to TRBJ2-7; 8 bases match TRBD1. Germline V lookup: CDR1 SGDLS, CDR2 YYNGEE. The CDR3 length is 13 residues. V trimming: 4 bases; J trimming: 3 bases; junction bases outside the gene matches: 3. The CDR3 spells CASSRTGNYEQYF. CDR3 coding DNA: TGTGCCAGCAGCAGGACAGGGAACTACGAGCAGTACTTC.

To note about this clonotype: A read error may produce the germline difference seen at one junction end. V and J are TRBV4-1 and TRBJ2-1, with D possibly TRBD1 on 6 matching bases. The CDR3 extends over 12 amino acids. Germline assignment: CDR1 MGHRA and CDR2 YSYEKL. This CDR3 reads CASGQGGNEQFF. For the CDR3, the DNA is TGCGCCAGCGGCCAAGGGGGAAATGAGCAGTTCTTC.

In this sample, this clonotype turned up once. The CDR3 protein is CASSVEGTEPYGYTF. The CDR3 nucleotides read TGTGCCAGCAGCGTAGAGGGGACAGAACCATATGGCTACACCTTC. V gene TRBV9 combines with J gene TRBJ1-2; TRBD1 matches 7 bases. Germline CDR1 reads SGDLS; CDR2 reads YYNGEE. The ends lost 0 bases at V and 5 bases at J; junction bases unmatched: 7. CDR3 size: 15 residues.

This clonotype has a count of ten or more. A much bigger clone sits one base away, suggesting this may be a read error. V and J are TRBV20-1 and TRBJ2-7; D unresolved. The germline V gene has CDR1 DFQATT and CDR2 SNEGSKA (reference sequence). The CDR3 runs to 12 residues. Written as DNA, the CDR3 is TGCAGTGCTAGTTATAGCTCCTACGAGCCGTACTTC. Translated, it gives CSASYSSYEPYF.

In this sample, this clonotype turned up many times. The chain recombines TRBV24-1 with TRBJ2-1, with D tentatively TRBD1 (6 bases). This CDR3 is built from 15 residues. Germline values: CDR1 KGHDR, CDR2 SFDVKD. V was trimmed by 3 bases and J by 5 bases, leaving 13 bases between them. The CDR3 sequence: CATSDPRTVHNEQFF. In nucleotides, the CDR3 is TGTGCCACCAGTGATCCGCGGACAGTCCACAATGAGCAGTTCTTC.

This clonotype was found many times. This chain uses TRBV6-2 or TRBV6-3 with TRBJ2-7, with 11 positions matching TRBD2. Unmatched junction bases numbered 7, after V lost 4 bases and J lost 5 bases. The CDR3 length is 15 residues. Germline CDR1 reads MNHEY; CDR2 reads SVGEGT. In DNA, the CDR3 is TGTGCCAGCAGTTCAATTAGCGGGGGGGCCCACGAGCAGTACGTC. Amino acids: CASSSISGGAHEQYV.

As for this clonotype: At one end, the junction sequence differs from germline, possibly due to a read error. The chain employs TRBV6-6 and TRBJ2-4, with a tentative D call TRBD2 (5 bases). Germline lookup yields CDR1 MNHNY and CDR2 SVGAGI (reference sequence). The CDR3 consists of 21 residues. The CDR3 DNA reads as TGTGCCAGCAGTTACGGGCCCCGTGACTCCCTGGGGAGTTTAGCCAAAAGCATTCAGTACTTC. Residues: CASSYGPRDSLGSLAKSIQYF.

To note about this clonotype: This may be a read error, as it is one base from a much larger clone. The rearrangement links TRBV19 to TRBJ1-1; D call uncertain. Trimming stripped 4 bases from V and 4 bases from J, with 4 bases between. The germline V gene has CDR1 LNHDA and CDR2 SQIVND (reference sequence). The CDR3 length is 11 residues. CDR3 residues: CASSKGTEAFF. CDR3 sequence (DNA): TGTGCCAGTAGTAAGGGCACTGAAGCTTTCTTT.

This clonotype was counted many times. V usage is TRBV6-6 and J usage is TRBJ1-5; 10 positions match TRBD1. The V gene's germline CDR1 is MNHNY and CDR2 SVGAGI (reference sequence). CDR3 length: 19 residues. The junction had 14 bases not matched to a gene; V was cut back by 1 base and J by 5 bases. The CDR3 protein is CASSYLFPRQGAPDQPQHF. The CDR3 DNA reads TGTGCCAGCAGTTACTTGTTTCCCCGACAGGGGGCCCCAGATCAGCCCCAGCATTTT.

About this clonotype itself: The final CDR3 position lacks the conserved phenylalanine or tryptophan, pointing to a likely read error. The chain links TRBV5-1 to TRBJ1-1; D ambiguous. Per the germline V gene, CDR1 is SGHRS and CDR2 is YFSETQ. Trimming removed 0 bases from V and 2 bases from J, with 11 bases in between. The CDR3 runs to 15 residues. CDR3 nucleotides: TGCGCCAGCAGCTTGGCCGGGGTTGGTAACACTGAAGCTTTCTTG. Translated, it gives CASSLAGVGNTEAFL.

Many counts were recorded for this clonotype. The rearrangement links TRBV5-5 to TRBJ1-6, with 12 bases lining up with TRBD1. Germline V gives CDR1 SGHKS, CDR2 YYEKEE (reference sequence). The ends lost 4 bases at V and 8 bases at J; junction bases unmatched: 16. The CDR3 runs to 19 residues. The CDR3 sequence is CASSSGTGGFGGWHSPLHF. In nucleotides, the CDR3 is TGTGCCAGCAGCAGCGGGACAGGGGGCTTCGGCGGTTGGCATTCACCCCTCCACTTT.

This chain connects TRBV20-1 to TRBJ2-7; 9 bases line up with TRBD2. CDR1 is DFQATT, CDR2 SNEGSKA, per germline (reference sequence). This CDR3 contains 13 residues. V was clipped by 5 bases and J by 9 bases; unmatched bases: 11. CDR3 nucleotide sequence: TGCAGTGCTGCCGGAATAGCGGGAGAGGCGCAGTACTTC. Translation: CSAAGIAGEAQYF.

With regard to this clonotype: A read error may be the cause here, since a much bigger clone is one base away. This sequence joins TRBV24-1 and TRBJ2-2, with TRBD2 matching over 7 bases. The germline gives CDR1 KGHDR, CDR2 SFDVKD. The CDR3 is 13 residues long. DNA for the CDR3: TGTGCCAGCAGTGACGGGGGAGGGGCGGAGCTGTTTTTT. Its translation: CASSDGGGAELFF.

This rearrangement joins TRBV19 to TRBJ1-2, with a tentative D call TRBD1 (5 bases). The CDR3 has 14 amino acids. The V end was cut by 3 bases, the J end by 3 bases, with 11 bases between. CDR1 is LNHDA, CDR2 SQIVND, per germline (reference sequence). As DNA, the CDR3 is TGTGCCAGTAGTATGGGGCAGGGACACTATGGCTACACCTTC. It codes for CASSMGQGHYGYTF. Full variable domain (missing parts from reference TRBV19 and TRBJ1-2): DGGITQSPKYLFRKEGQNVTLSCEQNLNHDAMYWYRQDPGQGLRLIYYSQIVNDFQKGDIAEGYSVSREKKESFPLTVTSAQKNPTAFYLCASSMGQGHYGYTFGSGTRLTVV.

The chain links TRBV10-3 to TRBJ1-1; the match to TRBD1 covers 9 bases. Trimming took 10 bases from V and 6 from J; bases not matched to a gene: 15. CDR1 ENHRY and CDR2 SYGVKD come from the germline V gene. The CDR3 is made up of 15 amino acids. The CDR3: CATAPIQGAGSEAFF. The CDR3 coding sequence is TGTGCCACCGCGCCAATACAGGGGGCGGGTTCTGAAGCTTTCTTT.

This clonotype came up many times. The gene calls are TRBV3-1 and TRBJ2-3; 8 bases are a match to TRBD2. The CDR3 sequence is 16 residues long. Germline values: CDR1 LGHDT, CDR2 YNNKEL (reference sequence). Trimming at V came to 4 bases and at J to 3 bases, leaving 9 bases not matched to a gene. The CDR3, as DNA: TGTGCCAGCAGCCCTCTCACGGGGGGGCTTACAGATACGCAGTATTTT. This gives the protein CASSPLTGGLTDTQYF.

This clonotype was recorded at least ten times. V and J are TRBV24-1 and TRBJ2-5; 9 bases match TRBD1. The CDR3 has 17 residues. V lost 3 bases and J lost 3; bases outside the gene matches: 10. Germline lookup yields CDR1 KGHDR and CDR2 SFDVKD. Here the CDR3 reads CATSDGKGDRVKETQYF. CDR3 DNA: TGTGCCACCAGTGATGGGAAGGGGGACAGGGTCAAAGAGACCCAGTACTTC.

V and J are TRBV3-1 and TRBJ1-5; TRBD1 aligns across 11 bases. The CDR3 loop spans 15 amino acids. Germline CDR1 and CDR2: LGHDT and YNNKEL (reference sequence). V was pared by 1 base and J by 5 bases, with 1 base of the junction left unmatched. The DNA for the CDR3 is TGTGCCAGCAGCCAAGGGGACAGGGGGGATCAGCCCCAGCATTTT. This gives the protein CASSQGDRGDQPQHF.

This rearrangement joins TRBV7-3 to TRBJ2-3, with 10 bases aligning to TRBD2. This CDR3 contains 14 residues. V trimming: 3 bases; J trimming: 6 bases; junction bases outside the gene matches: 3. Germline V lookup: CDR1 SGHTA, CDR2 FQGTGA. CDR3 residues: CASSFLAGADTQYF. The CDR3 region has the DNA TGTGCCAGCAGCTTTCTAGCGGGGGCCGATACGCAGTATTTT.

The chain couples TRBV28 to TRBJ2-3, with 8 bases fitting TRBD1. The germline CDR1 and CDR2 sequences are MDHEN and SYDVKM. The CDR3 contains 14 residues. V shed 5 bases, J shed 5 bases, and the junction held 6 bases outside the gene matches. The CDR3: CASSTKTGGDTQYF. CDR3 sequence (DNA): TGTGCCAGCAGTACCAAAACAGGGGGAGATACGCAGTATTTT. Complete variable domain (other parts from reference TRBV28 and TRBJ2-3): DVKVTQSSRYLVKRTGEKVFLECVQDMDHENMFWYRQDPGLGLRLIYFSYDVKMKEKGDIPEGYSVSREKKERFSLILESASTNQTSMYLCASSTKTGGDTQYFGPGTRLTVL.